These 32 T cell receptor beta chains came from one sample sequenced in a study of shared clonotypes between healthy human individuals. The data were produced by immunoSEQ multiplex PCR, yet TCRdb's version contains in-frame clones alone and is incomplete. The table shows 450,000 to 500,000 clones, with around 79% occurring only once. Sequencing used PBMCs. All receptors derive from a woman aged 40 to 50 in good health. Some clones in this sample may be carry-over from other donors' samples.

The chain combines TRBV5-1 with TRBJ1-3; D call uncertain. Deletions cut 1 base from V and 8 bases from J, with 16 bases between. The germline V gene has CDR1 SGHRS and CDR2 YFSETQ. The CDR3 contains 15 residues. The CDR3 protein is CASSLSAGYLDTIYF. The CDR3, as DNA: TGCGCCAGCAGCTTGTCTGCGGGGTATCTGGACACCATATATTTT.

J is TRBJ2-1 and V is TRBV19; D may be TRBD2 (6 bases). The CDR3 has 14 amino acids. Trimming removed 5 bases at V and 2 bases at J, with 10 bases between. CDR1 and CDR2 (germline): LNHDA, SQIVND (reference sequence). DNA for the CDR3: TGTGCCAGTAGTCTCCCGGGGGCCTACAATGAGCAGTTCTTC. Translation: CASSLPGAYNEQFF.

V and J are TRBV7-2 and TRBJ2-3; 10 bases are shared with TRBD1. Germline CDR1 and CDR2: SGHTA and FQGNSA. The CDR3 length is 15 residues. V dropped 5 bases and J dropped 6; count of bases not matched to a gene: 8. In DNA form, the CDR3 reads TGTGCCAGCAGCCGGACAGGGGGAATCCTGGATACGCAGTATTTT. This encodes CASSRTGGILDTQYF.

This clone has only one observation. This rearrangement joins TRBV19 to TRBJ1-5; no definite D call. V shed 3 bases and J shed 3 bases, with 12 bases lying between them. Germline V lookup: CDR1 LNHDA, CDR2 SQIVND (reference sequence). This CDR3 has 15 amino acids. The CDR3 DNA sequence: TGTGCCAGTAGTATTTCCCCCGTAGACAATCAGCCCCAGCATTTT. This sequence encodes CASSISPVDNQPQHF.

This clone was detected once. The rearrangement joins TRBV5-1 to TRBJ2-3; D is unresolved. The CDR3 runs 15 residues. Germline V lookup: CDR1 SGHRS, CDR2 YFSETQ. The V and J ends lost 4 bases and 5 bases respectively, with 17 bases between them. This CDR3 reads CASSHLSNSGDTQYF. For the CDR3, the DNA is TGCGCCAGCAGCCATCTTTCCAATTCCGGAGATACGCAGTATTTT.

The CDR3 spells CASSGIGGGRTAPYEQYF. The DNA for the CDR3 is TGTGCCAGCAGTGGAATAGGGGGCGGGAGAACAGCACCCTACGAGCAGTACTTC. This chain uses TRBV28 with TRBJ2-7; tentatively, D is TRBD1 or TRBD2 (7 bases each). The length of the CDR3 is 18 residues. Germline V gives CDR1 MDHEN, CDR2 SYDVKM. V was shortened by 5 bases and J by 2 bases, with 25 bases between the two germline ends.

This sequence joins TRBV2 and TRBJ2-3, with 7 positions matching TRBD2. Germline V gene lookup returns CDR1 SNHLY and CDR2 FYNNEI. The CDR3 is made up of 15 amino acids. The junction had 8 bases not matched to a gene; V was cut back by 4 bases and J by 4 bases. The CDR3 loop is CASSGTRSKSDTQYF. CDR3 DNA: TGTGCCAGCAGTGGGACTAGGAGTAAATCAGATACGCAGTATTTT.

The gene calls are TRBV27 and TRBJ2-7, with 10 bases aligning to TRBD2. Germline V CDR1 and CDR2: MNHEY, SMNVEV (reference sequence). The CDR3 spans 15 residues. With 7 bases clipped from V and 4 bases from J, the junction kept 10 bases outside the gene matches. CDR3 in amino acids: CASTRLASGRYEQYF. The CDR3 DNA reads TGTGCCAGCACCCGACTGGCTAGCGGGAGATACGAGCAGTACTTC.

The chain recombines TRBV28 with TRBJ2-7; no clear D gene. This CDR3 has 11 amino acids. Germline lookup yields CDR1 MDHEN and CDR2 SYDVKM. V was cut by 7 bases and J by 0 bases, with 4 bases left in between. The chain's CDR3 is CASTGSYEQYF. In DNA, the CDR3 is TGTGCCAGCACTGGCTCCTACGAGCAGTACTTC.

CDR3 nucleotide sequence: TGTGCCAGTAGTATGGTCGGGAGGACAGATACGCAGTATTTT. Encoded protein: CASSMVGRTDTQYF. V usage is TRBV19 and J usage is TRBJ2-3; 7 bases are a match to TRBD2. The ends lost 3 bases at V and 3 bases at J; junction bases unmatched: 3. CDR1 is LNHDA and CDR2 is SQIVND in the germline V gene (reference sequence). The CDR3 has 14 residues. The variable domain in full, completed from reference TRBV19 and TRBJ2-3, reads DGGITQSPKYLFRKEGQNVTLSCEQNLNHDAMYWYRQDPGQGLRLIYYSQIVNDFQKGDIAEGYSVSREKKESFPLTVTSAQKNPTAFYLCASSMVGRTDTQYFGPGTRLTVL.

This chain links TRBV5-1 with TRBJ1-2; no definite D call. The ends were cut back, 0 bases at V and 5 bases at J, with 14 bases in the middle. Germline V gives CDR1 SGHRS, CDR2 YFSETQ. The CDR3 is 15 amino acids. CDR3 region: CASSLAGEGWYGYTF. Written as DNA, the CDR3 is TGCGCCAGCAGCTTGGCGGGTGAAGGGTGGTATGGCTACACCTTC.

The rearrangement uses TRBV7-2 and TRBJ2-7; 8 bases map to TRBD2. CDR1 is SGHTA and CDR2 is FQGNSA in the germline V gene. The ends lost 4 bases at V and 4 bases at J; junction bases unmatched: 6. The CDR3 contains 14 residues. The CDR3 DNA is TGTGCCAGCAGCTCCCCGGGAGGGAGTTACGAGCAGTACTTC. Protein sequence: CASSSPGGSYEQYF.

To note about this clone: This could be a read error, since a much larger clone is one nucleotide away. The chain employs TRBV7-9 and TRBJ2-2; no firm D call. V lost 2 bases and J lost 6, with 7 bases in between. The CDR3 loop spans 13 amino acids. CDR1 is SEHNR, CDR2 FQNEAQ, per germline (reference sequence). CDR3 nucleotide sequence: TGTGCCAGCAGCTTAAAGGACGCCGGGGAGCTGTTTTTT. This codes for CASSLKDAGELFF.

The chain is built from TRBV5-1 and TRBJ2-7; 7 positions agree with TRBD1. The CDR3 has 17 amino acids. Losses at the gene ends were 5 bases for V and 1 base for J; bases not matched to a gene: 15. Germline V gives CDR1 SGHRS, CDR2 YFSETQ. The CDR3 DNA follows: TGCGCCAGCAGTGCTATACCGATTGGACAGGTGTCCTACGAGCAGTACTTC. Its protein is CASSAIPIGQVSYEQYF.

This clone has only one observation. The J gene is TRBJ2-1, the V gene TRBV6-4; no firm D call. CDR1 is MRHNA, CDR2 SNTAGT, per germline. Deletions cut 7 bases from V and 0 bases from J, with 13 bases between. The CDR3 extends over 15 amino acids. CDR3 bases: TGTGCCAGCACGAGACTGGGTAGCTCCTACAATGAGCAGTTCTTC. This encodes CASTRLGSSYNEQFF.

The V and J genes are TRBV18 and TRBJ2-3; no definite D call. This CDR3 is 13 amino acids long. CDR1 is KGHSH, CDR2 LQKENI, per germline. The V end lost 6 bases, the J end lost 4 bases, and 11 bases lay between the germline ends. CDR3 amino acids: CASSLLRADTQYF. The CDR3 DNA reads TGTGCCAGCTCGCTACTAAGGGCAGATACGCAGTATTTT.

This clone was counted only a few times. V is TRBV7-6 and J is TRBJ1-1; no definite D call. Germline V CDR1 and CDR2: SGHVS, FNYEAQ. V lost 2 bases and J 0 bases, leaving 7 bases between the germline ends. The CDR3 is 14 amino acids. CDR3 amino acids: CASSLSQMNTEAFF. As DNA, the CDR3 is TGTGCCAGCAGCTTAAGTCAGATGAACACTGAAGCTTTCTTT.

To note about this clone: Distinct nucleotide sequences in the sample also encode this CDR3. The CDR3 DNA sequence: TGTGCCTGGAGCACAGGGGGCAATCAGCCCCAGCATTTT. This translates into CAWSTGGNQPQHF. The chain carries TRBV30 and TRBJ1-5; 7 bases map to TRBD1. The CDR3 is made up of 13 amino acids. Germline CDR1 reads GTSNPN; CDR2 reads SVGIG (reference sequence). With V trimmed by 3 bases and J by 2 bases, 1 base remained unmatched.

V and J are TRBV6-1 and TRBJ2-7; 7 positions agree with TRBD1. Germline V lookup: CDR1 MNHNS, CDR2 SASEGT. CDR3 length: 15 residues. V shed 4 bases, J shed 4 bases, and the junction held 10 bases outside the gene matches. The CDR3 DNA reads TGTGCCAGCAGTGGCGCCGACAGGGTACGGTACGAGCAGTACTTC. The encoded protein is CASSGADRVRYEQYF.

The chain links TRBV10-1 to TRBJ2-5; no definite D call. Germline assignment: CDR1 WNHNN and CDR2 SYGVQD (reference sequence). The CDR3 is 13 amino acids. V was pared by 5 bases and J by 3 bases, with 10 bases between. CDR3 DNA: TGCGCCAGCAGTACCGGGCCAAAAGAGACCCAGTACTTC. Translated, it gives CASSTGPKETQYF.

The CDR3, as DNA: TGCGCCAGCAGCCAAGGCACAGGCTACGAGCAGTACTTC. Amino acids: CASSQGTGYEQYF. V gene TRBV4-3 combines with J gene TRBJ2-5, with a tentative D call TRBD1 (5 bases). With the DNA end fitting TRBJ2-7 better, the J assignment may be wrong. CDR1 is LGHNA and CDR2 is YSLEER in the germline V gene. The CDR3 contains 13 residues.

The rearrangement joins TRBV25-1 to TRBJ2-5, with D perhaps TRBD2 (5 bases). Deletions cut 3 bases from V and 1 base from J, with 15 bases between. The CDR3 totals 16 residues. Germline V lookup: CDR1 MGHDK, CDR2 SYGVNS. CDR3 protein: CASSDNPLAPQETQYF. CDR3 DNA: TGTGCCAGCAGTGATAATCCCCTAGCCCCCCAAGAGACCCAGTACTTC.

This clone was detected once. This CDR3 reads CASTGNKYEQYF. Written as DNA, the CDR3 is TGTGCCAGCACCGGCAACAAATACGAGCAGTACTTC. This chain joins TRBV6-5 and TRBJ2-7, with no clear D. The CDR3 runs 12 residues. Germline V lookup: CDR1 MNHEY, CDR2 SVGAGI. The V end was cut by 7 bases, the J end by 4 bases, with 11 bases between.

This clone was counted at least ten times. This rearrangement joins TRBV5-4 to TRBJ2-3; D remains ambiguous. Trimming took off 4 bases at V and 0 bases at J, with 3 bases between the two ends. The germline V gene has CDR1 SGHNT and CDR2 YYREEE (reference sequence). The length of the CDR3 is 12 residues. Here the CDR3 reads CASSESTDTQYF. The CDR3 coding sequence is TGTGCCAGCAGCGAAAGCACAGATACGCAGTATTTT.

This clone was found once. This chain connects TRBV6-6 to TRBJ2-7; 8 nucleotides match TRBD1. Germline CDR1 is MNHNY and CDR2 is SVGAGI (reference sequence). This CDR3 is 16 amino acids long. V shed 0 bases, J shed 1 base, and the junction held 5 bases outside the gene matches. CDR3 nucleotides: TGTGCCAGCAGTTACTCTGGGACAGGAGGATCCTACGAGCAGTACTTC. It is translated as CASSYSGTGGSYEQYF.

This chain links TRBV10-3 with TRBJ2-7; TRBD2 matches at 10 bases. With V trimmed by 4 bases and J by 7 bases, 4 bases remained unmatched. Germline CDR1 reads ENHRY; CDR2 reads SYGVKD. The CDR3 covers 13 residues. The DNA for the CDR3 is TGTGCCATCAGTGTTAGACTAGCGGGTGAGCAGTACTTC. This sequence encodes CAISVRLAGEQYF.

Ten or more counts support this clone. The CDR3 DNA is TGCGCCAGCACTCCACCAGGGGGCCCCAATGAGCAGTTCTTC. Amino acids: CASTPPGGPNEQFF. The rearrangement uses TRBV10-2 and TRBJ2-1, with 8 positions matching TRBD1. CDR1 and CDR2 (germline): WSHSY, SAAADI. The length of the CDR3 is 14 residues. The junction had 8 bases not matched to a gene; V was cut back by 7 bases and J by 6 bases.

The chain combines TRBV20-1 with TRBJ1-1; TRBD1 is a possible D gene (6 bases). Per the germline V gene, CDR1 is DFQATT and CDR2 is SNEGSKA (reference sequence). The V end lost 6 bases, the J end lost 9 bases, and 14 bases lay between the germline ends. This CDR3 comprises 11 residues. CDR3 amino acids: CSAGQIKQAFF. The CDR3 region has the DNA TGCAGTGCAGGACAGATCAAACAAGCTTTCTTT.

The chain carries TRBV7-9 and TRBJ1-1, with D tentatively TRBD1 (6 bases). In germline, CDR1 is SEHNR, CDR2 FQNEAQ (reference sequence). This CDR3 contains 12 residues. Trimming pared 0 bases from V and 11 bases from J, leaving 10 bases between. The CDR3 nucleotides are TGTGCCAGCAGCTTAGCGCTGGGGGCGGCTTTCTTT. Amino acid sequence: CASSLALGAAFF.

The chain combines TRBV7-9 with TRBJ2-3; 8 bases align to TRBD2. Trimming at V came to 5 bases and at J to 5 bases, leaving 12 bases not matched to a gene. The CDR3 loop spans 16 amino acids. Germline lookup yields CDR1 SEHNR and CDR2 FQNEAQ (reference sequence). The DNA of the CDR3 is TGTGCCAGCAGCCCATCGGGGGGGAGGGCAGTAGATACGCAGTATTTT. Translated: CASSPSGGRAVDTQYF.

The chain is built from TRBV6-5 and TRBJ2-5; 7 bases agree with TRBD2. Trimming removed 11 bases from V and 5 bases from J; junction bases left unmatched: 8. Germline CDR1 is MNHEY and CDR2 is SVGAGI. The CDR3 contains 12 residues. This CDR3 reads CASRGRGETQYF. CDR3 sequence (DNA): TGTGCCTCCCGCGGGAGAGGGGAGACCCAGTACTTC.

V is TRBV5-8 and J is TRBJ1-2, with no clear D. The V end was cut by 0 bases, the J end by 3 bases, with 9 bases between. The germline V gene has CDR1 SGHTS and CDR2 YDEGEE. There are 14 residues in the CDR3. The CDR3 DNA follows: TGTGCCAGCAGCTTGGAAGCAGGAGACTATGGCTACACCTTC. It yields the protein CASSLEAGDYGYTF.